Listed below are T cell receptor beta chains from one sample, sequenced in a study of cytotoxic CD8 clonotypes in ibrutinib-treated CLL. Repertoires were generated with immunoSEQ multiplex PCR, while TCRdb's copy carries only in-frame clones and drops some. This table holds some 170,000 clones, roughly 88% found once. Sequencing used PBMCs, obtained at disease progression, from a patient treated with ibrutinib. The receptors derive from a human donor with chronic lymphocytic leukemia. The CDR3 runs from the conserved cysteine through the conserved F or W. Fields, in order: CDR3 protein, CDR3 DNA, D gene, clone size, V gene, J gene. A D gene is named only where the DNA matches it firmly. Size tells how often a clone was seen (once, few, many) or the class of an expanded clone, and some rows leave it out.

CASSTDRGNTEAFF	TGTGCCAGTAGTACGGACAGGGGAAACACTGAAGCTTTCTTT	TRBD1	.	TRBV19	TRBJ1-1
CAWTADFSYEQYF	TGTGCCTGGACGGCGGACTTCTCCTACGAGCAGTACTTC	.	.	TRBV30	TRBJ2-7
CASSYARTAEAFF	TGTGCCAGCAGTTACGCCCGGACAGCTGAAGCTTTCTTT	.	.	TRBV6-6	TRBJ1-1
CVRSRPFWRECRGGIQYF	TGTGTCAGAAGCCGACCTTTCTGGCGGGAGTGTAGGGGCGGCATTCAGTACTTC	.	.	TRBV7-5	TRBJ2-4
CASSLGGRGNEQFF	TGTGCCAGCAGCTTAGGGGGACGGGGCAATGAGCAGTTCTTC	.	.	TRBV7-9	TRBJ2-1
CASTLWGVRGANYGYTF	TGTGCCAGTACCCTGTGGGGAGTTAGAGGGGCTAACTATGGCTACACCTTC	.	.	TRBV19	TRBJ1-2
CASSQGGSYYLADTQYF	TGCGCCAGCAGCCAGGGCGGGAGTTACTATTTGGCAGATACGCAGTATTTT	TRBD2	once	TRBV4-1	TRBJ2-3
CASSPQGGYEQYF	TGTGCCAGCAGTCCCCAGGGTGGCTACGAGCAGTACTTC	.	.	TRBV27	TRBJ2-7
CASSQDPGGTSYEQYF	TGTGCCAGCAGCCAAGATCCGGGAGGGACCTCCTACGAGCAGTACTTC	TRBD2	.	TRBV14	TRBJ2-7
CASSSKGYTEAFF	TGTGCCAGCAGTTCAAAGGGGTACACTGAAGCTTTCTTT	.	.	TRBV28	TRBJ1-1
CASSGVTGPAYGYTF	TGTGCCAGCAGCGGGGTGACAGGGCCAGCCTATGGCTACACCTTC	TRBD1	few	TRBV5-6	TRBJ1-2
CASSLAQGTAEAFF	TGTGCCAGCAGCTTGGCGCAAGGGACAGCCGAAGCTTTCTTT	TRBD1	.	TRBV11-3	TRBJ1-1
CASSLIAGDSDEQFF	TGTGCCAGCTCACTCATAGCGGGAGACAGCGATGAGCAGTTCTTC	TRBD2	.	TRBV18	TRBJ2-1
CASRRTGAYGYTF	TGTGCCAGCAGACGGACAGGGGCCTATGGCTACACCTTC	TRBD1	.	TRBV6-1	TRBJ1-2
CASSLNRVDSLGQPQHF	TGTGCCAGCAGCTTAAACAGGGTGGATAGTTTGGGTCAGCCCCAGCATTTT	.	.	TRBV7-8	TRBJ1-5
CASSPGQGRQMNTEAFF	TGTGCCAGTAGTCCCGGACAGGGTCGACAAATGAACACTGAAGCTTTCTTT	TRBD1	.	TRBV19	TRBJ1-1
CASSVEAAVTNTGELFF	TGTGCCAGCAGCGTCGAAGCGGCGGTAACGAACACCGGGGAGCTGTTTTTT	.	.	TRBV9	TRBJ2-2
CASSYLGSAPNTEAFF	TGTGCCAGCAGTTACTTGGGCAGCGCACCGAACACTGAAGCTTTCTTT	.	.	TRBV6-5	TRBJ1-1
CASSFAGYGYTF	TGTGCCAGCAGCTTTGCAGGGTATGGCTACACCTTC	.	few	TRBV5-4	TRBJ1-2
CASSGPLGQLSGNTIYF	TGTGCCAGCAGTGGGCCTTTAGGCCAGCTCTCTGGAAACACCATATATTTT	.	.	TRBV28	TRBJ1-3
CASSIGGGDPYNEQFF	TGTGCCAGTAGTATAGGGGGAGGCGATCCCTACAATGAGCAGTTCTTC	.	.	TRBV19	TRBJ2-1
CASSLGRNGELFF	TGTGCCAGTAGTCTCGGGCGGAACGGGGAGCTGTTTTTT	.	.	TRBV19	TRBJ2-2
CASSLDVRAWGANQPQHF	TGTGCCAGCAGCTTGGATGTGAGAGCTTGGGGGGCAAATCAGCCCCAGCATTTT	.	.	TRBV5-8	TRBJ1-5